This T cell receptor (beta chain) was identified in a study of blood T cell repertoires in COVID-19. Study context: There were acute and convalescent COVID-19 samples, and they came from the United States, Italy and Spain.

Germline loops: CDR1 MNHNS, CDR2 SASEGT. V was clipped by 6 bases and J by 5 bases, with 13 bases between them. The CDR3 spans 13 residues. The protocol was immunoSEQ multiplex PCR, while the TCRdb copy is restricted to in-frame clones and leaves out a portion. The top ten hold under 5% of the sample, which has more than 200,000 clones, about 89% seen once. The material sequenced was PBMCs or T cells enriched from blood (not recorded which). The receptor comes from a woman in her thirties who had recovered from COVID-19. The gene calls are TRBV6-1 and TRBJ1-2, with D possibly matching TRBD1 (6 bases). This CDR3 is CASSADSEYGYTF. CDR3 bases: TGTGCCAGCAGCGCGGACAGTGAATATGGCTACACCTTC.